This T cell receptor beta chain was sequenced in a study of cytotoxic CD8 clonotypes in ibrutinib-treated CLL. On the study more broadly: Partial responses numbered approximately 24 and complete responses 2; after a median around 70 months, about 14 stayed remitted and around 12 progressed. Study outcomes and limitations: Sampling time points were not equivalent between sustained-remission and progressing patients.

Remarks on this clone: No antigen is known for it.

The method was immunoSEQ multiplex PCR; TCRdb's version includes in-frame clones alone and lacks a portion of them. In the table there are tens of thousands of clones, approximately 90% of which are singletons. V shed 1 base and J shed 6 bases, with 13 bases lying between them. The germline V gene has CDR1 LNHDA and CDR2 SQIVND (reference sequence). This CDR3 has 15 residues. The sequencing here drew on PBMCs, taken after 12 months of ibrutinib treatment. The rearrangement links TRBV19 to TRBJ1-5, with a tentative D call TRBD1 (6 bases). This TCR was sampled from a human donor with chronic lymphocytic leukemia. The CDR3: CASSIAVQGGQPQHF. The CDR3, as DNA: TGTGCCAGTAGTATAGCAGTACAGGGTGGTCAGCCCCAGCATTTT.